A single sample gave rise to the 9 T cell receptor beta chains below, sequenced in a study of shared clonotypes between healthy human individuals. Assay: immunoSEQ multiplex PCR; the TCRdb copy retains only in-frame clones and omits some. The data contain more than 2 million clones, about 95% of them singletons. Sequencing input: naive CD4+ T cells sorted from blood. Subset in this sample: CD45RA+ positively selected. These receptors all stem from a man aged 18 to 30 in good health.

The rearrangement links TRBV6-1 to TRBJ2-1; D is unresolved. V shed 2 bases and J shed 2 bases, with 7 bases lying between them. The CDR3 contains 14 residues. Germline V gene sequence: CDR1 MNHNS, CDR2 SASEGT. The CDR3 region has the DNA TGTGCCAGCAGTGAATTGGCAACCTACAATGAGCAGTTCTTC. Its protein product is CASSELATYNEQFF.

Regarding this clone: The sample carries other DNA sequences with the same CDR3. The chain joins TRBV5-1 to TRBJ1-2, with D unresolved. Germline V lookup: CDR1 SGHRS, CDR2 YFSETQ. V lost 1 base, J lost 2 bases, and 9 bases lay in between. The CDR3 runs to 14 residues. CDR3 residues: CASSLSGNNYGYTF. CDR3 in DNA: TGCGCCAGCAGCTTGAGTGGGAACAACTATGGCTACACCTTC. Full variable domain (remainder filled in from reference TRBV5-1 and TRBJ1-2): KAGVTQTPRYLIKTRGQQVTLSCSPISGHRSVSWYQQTPGQGLQFLFEYFSETQRNKGNFPGRFSGRQFSNSRSEMNVSTLELGDSALYLCASSLSGNNYGYTFGSGTRLTVV.

This chain links TRBV30 with TRBJ1-5; D is ambiguous. Germline V CDR1 and CDR2: GTSNPN, SVGIG (reference sequence). CDR3 size: 13 residues. Trimming took 6 bases from V and 7 from J, leaving 16 bases between them. This CDR3 is CACRPRGNQPQHF. CDR3 DNA: TGTGCCTGCCGGCCCCGAGGGAACCAGCCCCAGCATTTT.

This chain joins TRBV29-1 and TRBJ2-7; possibly TRBD1 for D (6 bases). The V and J ends lost 6 bases and 1 base respectively, with 16 bases between them. The length of the CDR3 is 14 residues. CDR1 is SQVTM and CDR2 is ANQGSEA in the germline V gene. CDR3 sequence reads: CSVSTGHLSYEQYF. The CDR3 DNA sequence: TGCAGCGTCTCAACGGGACACCTTTCCTACGAGCAGTACTTC.

J is TRBJ2-1 and V is TRBV7-6, with TRBD2 matching 12 bases. Germline CDR1 reads SGHVS; CDR2 reads FNYEAQ. This CDR3 contains 15 residues. V shed 3 bases and J 7 bases; nucleotides not matched to a gene: 4. The CDR3 coding sequence is TGTGCCAGCAGCTTCCAGACTAGCGGGGGAAATGAGCAGTTCTTC. Amino acids: CASSFQTSGGNEQFF.

The chain is built from TRBV30 and TRBJ1-6; D perhaps matches TRBD1 (6 bases). The CDR3 extends over 15 amino acids. Trimming removed 3 bases from V and 10 bases from J, with 19 bases in between. Germline CDR1 GTSNPN, CDR2 SVGIG (reference sequence). In DNA, the CDR3 is TGTGCCTGGAGCTCAACAACAGGGTTGCTCTCACCCCTCCACTTT. Translating it yields CAWSSTTGLLSPLHF.

This clone has only one observation. The chain employs TRBV2 and TRBJ1-2; D uncertain. Trimming shortened V by 3 bases and J by 8 bases, and 13 bases separated the two germline ends. This CDR3 comprises 13 residues. Germline assignment: CDR1 SNHLY and CDR2 FYNNEI. The CDR3 nucleotides read TGTGCCAGCAGTGATGGTGGGCTCTTCGGCTACACCTTC. Translation gives CASSDGGLFGYTF.

This clone was seen just once. The rearrangement uses TRBV12-5 and TRBJ2-3; 7 bases agree with TRBD1. The CDR3 totals 18 residues. V trimming: 1 base; J trimming: 3 bases; junction bases outside the gene matches: 13. Germline V gene lookup returns CDR1 LGHNT and CDR2 FRNRAP. The CDR3 spells CASGLASKHDRDTDTQYF. The CDR3 nucleotides are TGTGCTAGTGGTTTGGCTTCGAAGCACGACAGGGATACAGATACGCAGTATTTT.

This clone was seen only once. The chain recombines TRBV29-1 with TRBJ2-7, with D possibly being TRBD1 (5 bases). V was pared by 1 base and J by 0 bases, with 10 bases between. This CDR3 is built from 14 residues. CDR1 and CDR2 (germline): SQVTM, ANQGSEA. The CDR3: CSVEVRGSSYEQYF. CDR3 DNA: TGCAGCGTTGAAGTAAGGGGCAGCTCCTACGAGCAGTACTTC.